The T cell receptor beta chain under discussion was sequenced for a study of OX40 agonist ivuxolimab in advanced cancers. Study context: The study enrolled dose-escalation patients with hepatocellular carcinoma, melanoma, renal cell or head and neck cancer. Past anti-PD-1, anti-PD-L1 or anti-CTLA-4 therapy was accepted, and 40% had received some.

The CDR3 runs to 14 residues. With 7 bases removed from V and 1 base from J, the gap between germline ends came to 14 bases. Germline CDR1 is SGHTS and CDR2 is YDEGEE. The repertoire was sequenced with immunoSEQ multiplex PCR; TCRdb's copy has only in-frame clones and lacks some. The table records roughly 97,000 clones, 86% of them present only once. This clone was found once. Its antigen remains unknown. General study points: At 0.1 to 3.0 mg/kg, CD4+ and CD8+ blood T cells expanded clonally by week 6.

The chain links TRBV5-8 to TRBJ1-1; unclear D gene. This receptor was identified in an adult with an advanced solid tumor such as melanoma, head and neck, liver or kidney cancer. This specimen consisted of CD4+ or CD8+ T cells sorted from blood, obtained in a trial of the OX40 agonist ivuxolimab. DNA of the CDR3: TGTGCCAGCGCCAACCGCGCAGGGAACACTGAAGCTTTCTTT. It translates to CASANRAGNTEAFF.